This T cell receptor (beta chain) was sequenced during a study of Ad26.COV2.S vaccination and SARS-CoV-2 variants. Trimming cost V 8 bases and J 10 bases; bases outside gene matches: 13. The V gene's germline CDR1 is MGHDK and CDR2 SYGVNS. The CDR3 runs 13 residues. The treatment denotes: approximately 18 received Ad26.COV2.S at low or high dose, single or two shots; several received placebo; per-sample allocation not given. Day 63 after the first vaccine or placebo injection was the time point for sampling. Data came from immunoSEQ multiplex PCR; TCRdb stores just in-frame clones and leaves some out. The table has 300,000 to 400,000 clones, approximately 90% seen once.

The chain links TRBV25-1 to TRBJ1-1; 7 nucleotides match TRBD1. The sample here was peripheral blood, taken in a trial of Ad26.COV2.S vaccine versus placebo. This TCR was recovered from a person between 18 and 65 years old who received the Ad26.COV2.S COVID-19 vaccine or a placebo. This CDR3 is CASRGTANQGAFF. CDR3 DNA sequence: TGTGCCAGCCGTGGGACAGCCAACCAGGGAGCTTTCTTT.